A selection of T cell receptor beta chains follows, all from one sample in a study of cytomegalovirus exposure and HLA in healthy donors. This table comes from immunoSEQ multiplex PCR, and its TCRdb copy is limited to in-frame clones, with some not included. The table records 97,000 or so clones, 55% to 80% of them present only once. Sequenced: PBMCs. Receptor source: a human donor in good health. CDR3s include the opening cysteine and the closing phenylalanine or tryptophan. The D gene is left open where the match is weak. Clone size appears in some rows only: once, few, many, or a class for an expanded clone.

J gene | V gene | clone size | D gene | CDR3 DNA | CDR3 protein
TRBJ2-1 | TRBV5-4 | . | TRBD2 | TGTGCCAGCAGCCCCGGACTAGATCCCTACAATGAGCAGTTCTTC | CASSPGLDPYNEQFF
TRBJ2-7 | TRBV27 | . | TRBD1 | TGTGCCAGCAGTCGCAGGGGGCGTCAGTACGAGCAGTACTTC | CASSRRGRQYEQYF
TRBJ2-5 | TRBV28 | . | TRBD1 | TGTGCCAGCAGGACCGGGACAGGGCAAAGGGAGCAGTACTTC | CASRTGTGQREQYF
TRBJ2-2 | TRBV5-1 | . | . | TGCGCCAGCAGCCCGGGACTTGCGAACACCGGGGAGCTGTTTTTT | CASSPGLANTGELFF
TRBJ2-7 | TRBV28 | . | . | TGTGCCAGCAGTTTCCGGGGGACCCTATCCTACGAGCAGTACTTC | CASSFRGTLSYEQYF
TRBJ2-1 | TRBV27 | few | . | TGTGCCAGCAGTTTAAACCCGATACACAGCTACAATGAGCAGTTCTTC | CASSLNPIHSYNEQFF
TRBJ2-2 | TRBV4-1 | . | . | TGCGCCAGCAGCCAAGGAACGCTAACGGTAGACACCGGGGAGCTGTTTTTT | CASSQGTLTVDTGELFF
TRBJ2-5 | TRBV6-6 | . | . | TGTGCCAGCAGAAGCTTGGACTGGCGAGAGACCCAGTACTTC | CASRSLDWRETQYF
TRBJ1-1 | TRBV29-1 | . | . | TGCAGCGTTTCACAGGGATGGGACACTGAAGCTTTCTTT | CSVSQGWDTEAFF
TRBJ1-4 | TRBV11-2 | . | TRBD1 | TGTGCCAGCAGCCTGACAGGGTTTAATGAAAAACTGTTTTTT | CASSLTGFNEKLFF
TRBJ2-4 | TRBV30 | . | . | TGTGCCTGGAGTGTACGGGGGGGCAGGGGGGGCATTCAGTACTTC | CAWSVRGGRGGIQYF
TRBJ2-3 | TRBV5-1 | few | TRBD2 | TGCGCCAGCAGCTTGTGGGCTAGCGGGACCACAGATACGCAGTATTTT | CASSLWASGTTDTQYF
TRBJ1-3 | TRBV11-2 | . | . | TGTGCCAGCAGCCCAAACTCTGGAAACACCATATATTTT | CASSPNSGNTIYF
TRBJ2-1 | TRBV30 | once | . | TGTGCCTGGAGTTCTTTCGGGGGGCAAGTCAATGAGCAGTTCTTC | CAWSSFGGQVNEQFF
TRBJ2-1 | TRBV27 | . | . | TGTGCCAGCAGTACTGGCTCCTACAATGAGCAGTTCTTC | CASSTGSYNEQFF
TRBJ2-5 | TRBV6-6 | few | . | TGTGCCAGCAGATCCCCTGCACTCCAAGAGACCCAGTACTTC | CASRSPALQETQYF
TRBJ2-6 | TRBV4-1 | . | . | TGCGCCAGCAGCCAAGAGGGGGGGCCTGGGGCCAACGTCCTGACTTTC | CASSQEGGPGANVLTF